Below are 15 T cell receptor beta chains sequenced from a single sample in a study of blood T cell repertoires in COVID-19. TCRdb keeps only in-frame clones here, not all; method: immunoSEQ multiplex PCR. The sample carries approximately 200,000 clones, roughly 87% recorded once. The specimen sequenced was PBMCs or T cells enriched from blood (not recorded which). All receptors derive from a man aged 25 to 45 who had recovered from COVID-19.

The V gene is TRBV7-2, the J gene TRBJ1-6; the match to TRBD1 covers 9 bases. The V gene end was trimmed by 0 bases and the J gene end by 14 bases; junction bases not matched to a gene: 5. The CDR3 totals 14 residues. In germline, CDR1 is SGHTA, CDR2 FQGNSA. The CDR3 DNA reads TGTGCCAGCAGCTTAGCTCCGGGACAGGGTTCCCTCCACTTT. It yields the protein CASSLAPGQGSLHF. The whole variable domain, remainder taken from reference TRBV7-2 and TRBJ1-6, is GAGVSQSPSNKVTEKGKDVELRCDPISGHTALYWYRQSLGQGLEFLIYFQGNSAPDKSGLPSDRFSAERTGGSVSTLTIQRTQQEDSAVYLCASSLAPGQGSLHFGNGTRLTVT.

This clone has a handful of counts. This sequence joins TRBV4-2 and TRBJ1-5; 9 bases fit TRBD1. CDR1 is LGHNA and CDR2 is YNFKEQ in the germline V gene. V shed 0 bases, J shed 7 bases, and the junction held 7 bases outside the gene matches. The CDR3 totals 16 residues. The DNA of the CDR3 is TGTGCCAGCAGCCAAGAGGGCGGGACAGGGAGCCAGCCCCAGCATTTT. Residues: CASSQEGGTGSQPQHF.

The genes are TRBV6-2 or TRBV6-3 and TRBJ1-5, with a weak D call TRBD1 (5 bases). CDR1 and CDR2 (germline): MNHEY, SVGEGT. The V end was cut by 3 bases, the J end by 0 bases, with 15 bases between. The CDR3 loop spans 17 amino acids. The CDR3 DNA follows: TGTGCCAGCAGTTATAGATTAGGGGATCCTAGCAATCAGCCCCAGCATTTT. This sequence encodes CASSYRLGDPSNQPQHF.

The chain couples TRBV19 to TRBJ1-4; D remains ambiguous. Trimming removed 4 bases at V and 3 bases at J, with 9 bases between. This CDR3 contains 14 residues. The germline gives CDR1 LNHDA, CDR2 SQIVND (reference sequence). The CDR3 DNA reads TGTGCCAGTAGTACCAACGGGGCTAATGAAAAACTGTTTTTT. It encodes CASSTNGANEKLFF.

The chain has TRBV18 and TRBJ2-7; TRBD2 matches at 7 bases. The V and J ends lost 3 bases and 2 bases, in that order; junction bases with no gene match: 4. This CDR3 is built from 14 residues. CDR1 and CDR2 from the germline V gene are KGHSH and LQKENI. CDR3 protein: CASSPRGGPYEQYF. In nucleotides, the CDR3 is TGTGCCAGCTCACCGCGCGGGGGTCCCTACGAGCAGTACTTC.

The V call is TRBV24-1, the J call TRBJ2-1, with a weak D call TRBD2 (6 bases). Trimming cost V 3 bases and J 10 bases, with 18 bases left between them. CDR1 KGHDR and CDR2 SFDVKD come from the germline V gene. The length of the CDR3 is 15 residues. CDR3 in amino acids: CATSDPGLASAEQFF. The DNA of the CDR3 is TGTGCCACCAGTGATCCGGGACTCGCCAGCGCCGAGCAGTTCTTC.

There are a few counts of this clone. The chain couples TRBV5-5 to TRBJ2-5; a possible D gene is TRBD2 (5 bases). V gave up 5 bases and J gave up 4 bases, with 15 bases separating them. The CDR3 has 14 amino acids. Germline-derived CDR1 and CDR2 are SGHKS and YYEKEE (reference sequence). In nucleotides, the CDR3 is TGTGCCAGCAGGATAGTCTCTAGCACAGAGACCCAGTACTTC. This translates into CASRIVSSTETQYF.

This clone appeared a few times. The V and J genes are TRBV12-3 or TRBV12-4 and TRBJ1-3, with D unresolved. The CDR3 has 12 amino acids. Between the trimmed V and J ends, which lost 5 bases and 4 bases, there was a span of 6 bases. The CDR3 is CASSAQGNTIYF. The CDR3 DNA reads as TGTGCCAGCAGTGCGCAAGGAAACACCATATATTTT.

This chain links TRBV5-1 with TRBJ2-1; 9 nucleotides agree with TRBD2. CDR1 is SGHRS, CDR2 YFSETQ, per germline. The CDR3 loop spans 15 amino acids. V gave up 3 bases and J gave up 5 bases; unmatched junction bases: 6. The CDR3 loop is CASSSLAGVNNEQFF. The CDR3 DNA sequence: TGCGCCAGCAGCTCTTTAGCGGGAGTGAACAATGAGCAGTTCTTC.

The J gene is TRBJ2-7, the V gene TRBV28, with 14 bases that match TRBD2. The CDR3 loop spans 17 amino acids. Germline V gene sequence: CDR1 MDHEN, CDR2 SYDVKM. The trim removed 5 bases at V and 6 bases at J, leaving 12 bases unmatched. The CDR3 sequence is CASSPTTGTSGSSEQYF. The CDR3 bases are TGTGCCAGCAGTCCAACTACCGGGACTAGCGGGAGTTCCGAGCAGTACTTC.

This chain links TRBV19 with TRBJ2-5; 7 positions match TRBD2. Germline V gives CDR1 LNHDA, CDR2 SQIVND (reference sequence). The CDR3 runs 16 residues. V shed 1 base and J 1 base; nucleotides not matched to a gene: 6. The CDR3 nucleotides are TGTGCCAGTAGTATAGCGCCGCGGGGGATCCAAGAGACCCAGTACTTC. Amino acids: CASSIAPRGIQETQYF.

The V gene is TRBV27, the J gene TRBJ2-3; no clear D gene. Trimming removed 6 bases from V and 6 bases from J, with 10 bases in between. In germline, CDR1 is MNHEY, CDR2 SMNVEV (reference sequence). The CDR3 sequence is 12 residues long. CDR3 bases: TGTGCCAGCAGATCCTTCGGGGATACGCAGTATTTT. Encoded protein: CASRSFGDTQYF.

This CDR3 reads CASSQEMGSGPNYEQYF. The CDR3, as DNA: TGTGCCAGCAGCCAAGAAATGGGTAGCGGGCCGAATTACGAGCAGTACTTC. This rearrangement joins TRBV3-1 (or the pseudogene TRBV3-2) to TRBJ2-7, with 7 bases aligning to TRBD2. After removal of 0 bases from V and 4 bases from J, the junction contained 12 bases not matched to a gene. In germline, CDR1 is LGHDT, CDR2 YNNKEL (reference sequence). CDR3 length: 17 residues.

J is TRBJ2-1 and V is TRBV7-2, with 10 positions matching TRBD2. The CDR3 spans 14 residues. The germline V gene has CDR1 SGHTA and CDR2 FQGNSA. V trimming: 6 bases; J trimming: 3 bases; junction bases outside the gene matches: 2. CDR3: CASSSSGGYNEQFF. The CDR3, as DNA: TGTGCCAGCAGTTCTAGCGGGGGCTACAATGAGCAGTTCTTC.

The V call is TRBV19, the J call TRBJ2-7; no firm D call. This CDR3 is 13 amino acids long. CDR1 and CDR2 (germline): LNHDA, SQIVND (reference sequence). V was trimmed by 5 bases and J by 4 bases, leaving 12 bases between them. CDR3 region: CASSWSTWYEQYF. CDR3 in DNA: TGTGCCAGTAGTTGGTCTACGTGGTACGAGCAGTACTTC.